This T cell receptor beta chain stems from a study of cytomegalovirus exposure and HLA in healthy donors (dated by TCRdb to the late 2010s). With respect to the entire study: An earlier analysis of 550 to 700 of the donors reported about 250 Gb of sequence data and 117 million unique TCR beta sequences from roughly 180 million T cells. An early release covering about 600 HLA-typed donors comprised 300 to 350 gigabases of sequencing data and 65 million to 100 million unique TCR sequences. The genetic ancestry cluster associated with self-reported Caucasian donors included 81% of the 398 genotyped donors. The study aimed to test whether cataloging public T cell receptors could reveal signatures of past pathogen exposure. The study used immunosequencing to profile the T cell repertoires of more than 650 subjects and linked those repertoires to cytomegalovirus serostatus. Besides the first cohort of 666 subjects, a separate validation cohort made up of 120 different subjects was used. To predict cytomegalovirus infection status, the study combined high-throughput TCR immunosequencing, statistical association of individual TCRs with disease status, and machine learning. To study patterns of TCR occurrence, a later analysis re-analyzed previously published TCR beta repertoires from 600 to 750 donors and added high-resolution HLA genotyping. In the later analysis, no new phenotypic data were used to find candidate immune exposures; instead, reliance was placed on TCR beta sequences and their occurrence across donors. In an earlier analysis of more than 550 of the donors, high-throughput TCR beta sequencing was used to judge whether each TCR beta V gene segment behaved as functional or pseudogenic. Donor age, sex, ethnicity and CMV serostatus were compiled together with the repertoire data. A later genetic analysis took genome-wide SNP genotypes for about 55% of the roughly 700 donors and used that subset as a discovery cohort. All discovery cohort repertoires had been generated using a single sequencing platform. Class I and class II HLA loci were covered by the typing at four-digit resolution. Typing coverage varied by locus: about 620-640 donors for A, B, C, DRB1 and DQB1; more than 500 for DQA1; about 570 for DPA1; 450 to 480 for DPB1. Because of strong linkage in the cohort, roughly five DR-DQ haplotypes were treated as single units for association and clustering. On average, approximately 250,000 unique TCR beta nucleotide sequences were sequenced per donor among roughly 430 genotyped donors of the cohort, with approximately 18% of those sequences being non-productive.

The cohort comprised under 700 healthy bone marrow donors. Cohort members were all nominally healthy when sampled, although unrecorded immune exposures were likely present. The donor tested CMV seronegative and was one of the 352 seronegative cohort members. Each donor provided a peripheral blood sample, and peripheral blood mononuclear cells were used for TCR beta sequencing. The Qiagen DNeasy Blood Extraction Kit was used to extract genomic DNA from the blood cell samples. Library preparation was by the immunoSEQ multiplex PCR assay. For the multiplex PCR, a mixture combining 60 forward primers for TCR Vbeta segments and 13 reverse primers for TCR Jbeta segments was used. Amplification of the CDR3 region of rearranged TCR beta genes was performed with a multiplex PCR assay on genomic DNA. Amplified TCR beta libraries were sequenced as 87-base-pair reads on the Illumina HiSeq System. On the study's bioinformatics: A later analysis counted about 76 million unique TCR beta chains across the 700 or so repertoires, and 10 million to 11 million of these chains were shared by at least two donors. To remove PCR and sequencing errors, raw reads were error-corrected and collapsed into unique sequences using a nearest-neighbor algorithm that merged closely related sequences. To assign V, D and J gene segments, CDR3 sequences were aligned to IMGT reference sequences. For a sequence to be retained, a match of at least six nucleotides to both a V gene segment and a J gene segment was required. Rearrangements were classified as productive when the CDR3 lacked stop codons and remained in frame with V and J, and all other rearrangements were classified as non-productive. CDR3 was defined according to IMGT convention as the region running from the second conserved V-encoded cysteine to the conserved J-encoded phenylalanine. Sequences without an unambiguous match to a single V gene segment were excluded from the earlier analysis of about 630 of the donors. In an earlier analysis of a few hundred of the donors, V segments were called functional above 56.7% productive rearrangements and were called segregating when the between-donor standard deviation exceeded 5%. To diagnose cytomegalovirus status from the catalog of TCR beta chain sequences, a statistical classification framework was built. V and J gene assignment, in a later analysis, came from comparing TCR nucleotide sequences with IMGT/GENE-DB human TR gene sequences. In a later analysis, CDR3 sequences and most-parsimonious VDJ recombination scenarios were assigned using the TCRdist pipeline. In a later analysis, each TCR beta chain was defined by its CDR3 amino acid sequence together with its V-gene family, and reads lacking a unique V-gene family were excluded. In a later analysis, 450 to 600 highly shared, low-generation-probability nucleotide sequences were removed to address suspected cross-contamination and a sequencing artifact. A later analysis calculated a clonal expansion index for each public chain from normalized within-repertoire ranks of inferred template counts. Generation probabilities in a later analysis came from a VDJ recombination model fitted to out-of-frame rearrangements, and those results were checked against IGoR. Hypergeometric tests were used in a later analysis to score TCR-TCR, TCR-HLA and TCR-CMV co-occurrence, with a repertoire-size bias correction applied to the TCR pairs. False discovery rates were estimated in a later analysis by permuting HLA or CMV assignments 20 times. In a later analysis, co-occurring TCRs were grouped using DBSCAN, with TCRdist sequence similarity added in when clustering inside HLA-allele-positive subsets. Repertoires with fewer than 30,000 or more than 120,000 public chains, plus five repertoires with anomalous nucleotide sharing, were excluded from co-occurrence clustering. The immuneACCESS repertoire file appears here via TCRdb, limited to in-frame rearrangements. These files lack a portion of the clones; in checked studies, under half of the deficit traces to unresolved V genes, and the cause of the others is not known. The V and J calls and clone size are taken from that table; D and trimming were inferred from the DNA. For this sample the table gives about 160,000 clones, of which around 84% were detected only once. 2.5% to 3.5% of the sample belongs to the ten largest clones.

About this clone: Its antigen specificity is not known. The input lacks base qualities; no much larger clone sits a single base away.

The CDR3 spans 17 residues, from the cysteine through the phenylalanine. The only DNA kept is the CDR3, 51 bases in frame from the first base. Reading the germline V gene gives CDR1 SNHLY and CDR2 FYNNEI. V loses 6 bases of germline sequence and J loses 0 bases, and the interval between the two ends is 20 bases. Broader findings and caveats from the paper: Because counts were too low, around 17 rarely observed V segments, including chromosome 9 orphons, were left out of the earlier analysis of 500 to 650 of the donors. The authors suggested that the approach could potentially be generalized to other disease states and immunological phenotypes. The study gave a list of 150 to 200 TCR beta chains associated with cytomegalovirus. Linkage disequilibrium might explain the correlated functional status among segregating V segments, but an unknown experimental factor could not be excluded. A later analysis found that TCR association rates varied across HLA loci, with DRB1 alleles showing the most associated TCRs and HLA-C alleles the fewest. Compared with the roughly 700-donor mean, donors in an Asian-associated ancestry cluster had fewer N-insertions in productive TCRs, according to a later genetic analysis. Because the 87-base-pair reads could not distinguish some IMGT-functional V segments, including TRBV6-2 and TRBV6-3, those segments were excluded. The sequencing pipeline was judged likely to have produced a cluster of highly shared sequence variants as a technical artifact. Strong co-occurrence of HLA alleles, especially DR and DQ, made assigning TCR associations to individual alleles difficult. Most TCR sequences were observed very rarely across donors, whereas some public TCRs were present in many individuals. A later analysis found that HLA-associated TCR beta chains were more clonally expanded and had lower generation probabilities than equally common non-associated chains. In a later analysis, 16,951 TCR beta sequences were associated with specific HLA alleles at a false discovery rate of 0.05. In vitro tests confirmed that three of the cytomegalovirus-associated TCR beta chains recognize cytomegalovirus antigens. In a later analysis, several top co-occurrence clusters were reported to appear linked to parvovirus B19, influenza, CMV and Epstein-Barr virus. The cohort was sequenced for TCR beta chains only, and without alpha or paired-chain data the features that could be detected were limited. In a later analysis, most CMV-associated TCR beta chains were found to appear HLA-restricted, with HLA associations seemingly driven largely by CMV exposure. In both the original and validation cohorts, the classifier was reported to diagnose cytomegalovirus status with high specificity and sensitivity. Immune exposure information for the cohort was limited to CMV serostatus. In a later genetic analysis, a missense DCLRE1C variant was associated with V-gene and J-gene trimming of TCR beta chains, and the association was replicated in an independent cohort. In an earlier analysis of some 640 of the donors, most TCR beta V segments were observed in productive rearrangements about 87% or about 30% of the time, broadly matching IMGT annotations. A further reported finding was that TCR beta sequences accurately predicted the HLA-A and HLA-B alleles for most subjects in the first cohort. Sequencing depth was assumed to be roughly uniform across donors in the presence/absence analyses, though that assumption may not hold. Because some donors lacked HLA typing at each locus, the association tests relied only on the typed subset.

The receptor comes from a woman in her 40s in good health and CMV-seronegative. The chain is assembled from TRBV2 and TRBJ1-2, with a weak D call of TRBD1 (5 bases match). The sequencing sample was made of PBMCs. For the CDR3, the sequence is CASSVQPLGGANYGYTF. The DNA sequence follows: TGTGCCAGCAGCGTACAACCGCTTGGGGGGGCTAACTATGGCTACACCTTC.